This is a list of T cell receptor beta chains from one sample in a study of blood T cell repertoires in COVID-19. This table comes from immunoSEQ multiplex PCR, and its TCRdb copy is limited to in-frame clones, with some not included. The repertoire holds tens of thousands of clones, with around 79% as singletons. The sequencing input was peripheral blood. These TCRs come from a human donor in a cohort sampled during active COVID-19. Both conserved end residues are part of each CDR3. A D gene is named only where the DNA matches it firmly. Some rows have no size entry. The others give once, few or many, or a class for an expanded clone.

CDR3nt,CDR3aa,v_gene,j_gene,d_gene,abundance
TGTGCCACACGACTAGCAGCCCCCGGCGAGCAGTACTTC,CATRLAAPGEQYF,TRBV28,TRBJ2-7,TRBD2,.
TGTGCCTGGAAGCAGGGGCGGAATTCACCCCTCCACTTT,CAWKQGRNSPLHF,TRBV30,TRBJ1-6,.,.
TGTGCCAGTAGTACGACTACCCTGTCTTTCAATGAGCAGTTCTTC,CASSTTTLSFNEQFF,TRBV19,TRBJ2-1,.,.
TGCAGTGCTAGTGGTCTCTCTGGGGCCAACGTCCTGACTTTC,CSASGLSGANVLTF,TRBV20-1,TRBJ2-6,.,.
TGTGCCAGTAGTCGGGCCGGTAGCGGGAGCCAGAACACCGGGGAGCTGTTTTTT,CASSRAGSGSQNTGELFF,TRBV19,TRBJ2-2,TRBD2,.
TGTGCCAGCAGCACCGGGACAGGGGGAGGTATCACAGATACGCAGTATTTT,CASSTGTGGGITDTQYF,TRBV11-3,TRBJ2-3,TRBD1,.
TGTGCCAGCAGTTTGGCCGCAGGGGGGACCTACGAGCAGTACTTC,CASSLAAGGTYEQYF,TRBV28,TRBJ2-7,.,.
TGTGCCAGCAGCAGACCGACGGGAGACTCTGGAAACACCATATATTTT,CASSRPTGDSGNTIYF,TRBV28,TRBJ1-3,.,.
TGTGCCACCAGCAGAGATCCGACAGGGGTTGGGACTGGAAACACCATATATTTT,CATSRDPTGVGTGNTIYF,TRBV15,TRBJ1-3,TRBD1,.
TGTGCCAGCAGCCAAGATCCGCGGGTTTCCTACAATGAGCAGTTCTTC,CASSQDPRVSYNEQFF,TRBV4-2,TRBJ2-1,.,.
TGTGCCAGCAGCTTACGGGAGGGTAGCACAGATACGCAGTATTTT,CASSLREGSTDTQYF,TRBV7-2,TRBJ2-3,TRBD2,once
TGCGCCAGCAGCCAAGATCGGGGGAAGAGGCAGTACTTC,CASSQDRGKRQYF,TRBV4-3,TRBJ2-7,.,few
TGTGCCAGCAGGGGACAGGAGAACTACGAGCAGTACTTC,CASRGQENYEQYF,TRBV5-6,TRBJ2-7,TRBD1,few
TGTGCCAGCAGCAAATCCACAGGGAACTATGGCTACACCTTC,CASSKSTGNYGYTF,TRBV6-5,TRBJ1-2,.,.
TGTGCCAGTAGCCGACAGGGGAACACAGATACGCAGTATTTT,CASSRQGNTDTQYF,TRBV19,TRBJ2-3,TRBD1,.
TGTGCCAGCAGTACCCCCTCCCCTGGACAGGGCGAAGGGAAGCTTGGCTACACCTTC,CASSTPSPGQGEGKLGYTF,TRBV28,TRBJ1-2,TRBD1,.
TGTGCCAGCAGTGAAGGCCCGGGGGGCACAGATACGCAGTATTTT,CASSEGPGGTDTQYF,TRBV6-1,TRBJ2-3,.,.
TGTGCCAGCAGCCGAGTTGGGACAGGGGGCGATCAGCCCCAGCATTTT,CASSRVGTGGDQPQHF,TRBV6-2/TRBV6-3,TRBJ1-5,TRBD1,.
TGTGCCAGCAGCCGAGGCGGTACTACGCAGTTCTTC,CASSRGGTTQFF,TRBV14,TRBJ2-1,.,once
TGTGCCAGCAGTTTATCGTCTAGGACTAGATCCTACGAGCAGTACTTC,CASSLSSRTRSYEQYF,TRBV27,TRBJ2-7,TRBD2,.
TGCGCCAGCAGCCAAGGCCGGGGTCCCAAAGAAAAACTGTTTTTT,CASSQGRGPKEKLFF,TRBV4-1,TRBJ1-4,.,.
TGTGCCAGCACCAGGACTAGCGGGAGAGGTAATGAGCAGTTCTTC,CASTRTSGRGNEQFF,TRBV13,TRBJ2-1,TRBD2,.
TGTGCCAGCAATACCGGGACAGGTTACGAGCAGTACTTC,CASNTGTGYEQYF,TRBV6-6,TRBJ2-7,TRBD1,.
TGTGCCAGCAGCCAATTTGGGCAGGGGCGAGGGGAGACCCAGTACTTC,CASSQFGQGRGETQYF,TRBV4-2,TRBJ2-5,.,.
TGTGCCAGCAGTTTCACGGGACAGAGCAATCAGCCCCAGCATTTT,CASSFTGQSNQPQHF,TRBV6-2/TRBV6-3,TRBJ1-5,TRBD1,.
TGTGCCATCAGTGAAGGACTAGCGGCCACAGATACGCAGTATTTT,CAISEGLAATDTQYF,TRBV10-3,TRBJ2-3,TRBD2,.
TGTGCCAGCCCCCCCAACGGGAGGAGCACAGATACGCAGTATTTT,CASPPNGRSTDTQYF,TRBV28,TRBJ2-3,TRBD2,few
TGTGCCAGCAGCGGCCTAGCGGGAGATACGCAGTATTTT,CASSGLAGDTQYF,TRBV9,TRBJ2-3,TRBD2,.
TGTGCCAGCAGTGGGGTGCGGACAGCCTTAGGTGGAGAGCAGTACTTC,CASSGVRTALGGEQYF,TRBV28,TRBJ2-7,.,.
TGCGCCAGCAGCCAAGATGGGACTACATACAATGAGCAGTTCTTC,CASSQDGTTYNEQFF,TRBV4-1,TRBJ2-1,TRBD2,.
TGTGCCAGCAGTGAATCAACCTCTAGTGGGAACACTGAAGCTTTCTTT,CASSESTSSGNTEAFF,TRBV2,TRBJ1-1,.,.
TGTGCCAGCAGCTACCCCGGGTACGAGCAGTACTTC,CASSYPGYEQYF,TRBV5-6,TRBJ2-7,.,.
TGCAGCGTTGAAAGGGGGACAGGACTAGGGGACACTGAAGCTTTCTTT,CSVERGTGLGDTEAFF,TRBV29-1,TRBJ1-1,TRBD1,.
TGCGCCAGCAGTGAGACGATAGCGGGAGTCGGGTCCAATGAGCAGTTCTTC,CASSETIAGVGSNEQFF,TRBV10-1,TRBJ2-1,TRBD2,.
TGTGCCAGCAGTTTATTCCGGGGCAATCAGCCCCAGCATTTT,CASSLFRGNQPQHF,TRBV28,TRBJ1-5,.,.
TGCGCCAGCAGCCAGGGTTGGGGAGGCGGGGGAGATACGCAGTATTTT,CASSQGWGGGGDTQYF,TRBV4-1,TRBJ2-3,TRBD2,.
TGTGCCAGCAGCCGGGACACAGCGATGTTCGAGGAGACCCAGTACTTC,CASSRDTAMFEETQYF,TRBV3-1/TRBV3-2,TRBJ2-5,.,.
TGTGCCAGCAGCTTTACAGGGTCTAACGAGCAGTACTTC,CASSFTGSNEQYF,TRBV5-4,TRBJ2-7,.,.
TGCGCCAGCAGCTTGGTACCATCATCCCTATCCTACGAGCAGTACTTC,CASSLVPSSLSYEQYF,TRBV5-1,TRBJ2-7,.,.
TGTGCCAGCAGCCAAGATGGTCGGCCTAGCTCCTACGAGCAGTACTTC,CASSQDGRPSSYEQYF,TRBV14,TRBJ2-7,.,.
TGTGCCACCTCCGCCCGGGAGTTCTACGAGCAGTACTTC,CATSAREFYEQYF,TRBV7-2,TRBJ2-7,.,.
TGTGCCAGTAGTAGCGGGAGGGCCGAGGATGAGCAGTTCTTC,CASSSGRAEDEQFF,TRBV19,TRBJ2-1,TRBD2,.
TGTGCCAGCAGCCCCCGAGCGGGAGGGTCCTACAATGAGCAGTTCTTC,CASSPRAGGSYNEQFF,TRBV13,TRBJ2-1,TRBD2,.
TGTGCCAGCAGCTCCGACAGAGCAACTAATGAAAAACTGTTTTTT,CASSSDRATNEKLFF,TRBV7-9,TRBJ1-4,.,.
TGTGCCAGTAGTAGTGACAACAGGGGCGGGGGGGTCTTGAATCAGCCCCAGCATTTT,CASSSDNRGGGVLNQPQHF,TRBV19,TRBJ1-5,TRBD1,.
TGTGCCAGCAGGGTCATCGCCGGGACTAGCGGCACCGGGGAGCTGTTTTTT,CASRVIAGTSGTGELFF,TRBV28,TRBJ2-2,TRBD2,.
TGTGCCAGCAGCTTGGACGGGGGACCGTACAATGAGCAGTTCTTC,CASSLDGGPYNEQFF,TRBV5-4,TRBJ2-1,.,once
TGCGCCAGCAGCTACCAGGGCGGCAATCAGCCCCAGCATTTT,CASSYQGGNQPQHF,TRBV5-1,TRBJ1-5,.,.
TGTGCCAGCAGTTTTTTGCGGGGCTCTGGAAACACCATATATTTT,CASSFLRGSGNTIYF,TRBV28,TRBJ1-3,.,.
TGTGCCAGCAGCTTGGGGGGACTAGCGGGATCAACCGGGGAGCTGTTTTTT,CASSLGGLAGSTGELFF,TRBV5-4,TRBJ2-2,TRBD2,.
TGCAGTGCTAGTGAGACGGCGGCTTACGAGCAGTACTTC,CSASETAAYEQYF,TRBV20-1,TRBJ2-7,.,.
TGTGCCAGCTCACCCAAAATACAACTGGGTTTTACGGCTAGCGGAGTAGCCTACAATGAGCAGTTCTTC,CASSPKIQLGFTASGVAYNEQFF,TRBV18,TRBJ2-1,TRBD2,.
TGTGCCATCAGTCCCAGGGATAGGAGCAATCAGCCCCAGCATTTT,CAISPRDRSNQPQHF,TRBV10-3,TRBJ1-5,.,.
TGTGCCAGCAGTCCGAGACAGGGGGCTAACTATGGCTACACCTTC,CASSPRQGANYGYTF,TRBV28,TRBJ1-2,TRBD1,.